These 13 T cell receptor beta chains were all obtained from the same sample, sequenced in a study of cytomegalovirus exposure and HLA in healthy donors. Produced via immunoSEQ multiplex PCR; TCRdb's table is partial and in-frame only. The sample holds under 250,000 clones, about 86% seen once. What was sequenced was PBMCs. The receptor set was obtained from a man aged 18 to 29 in good health and CMV-seronegative.

This clone was seen a few times. The chain is built from TRBV5-4 and TRBJ1-5; D is unclear. The ends were cut back, 4 bases at V and 1 base at J, with 21 bases in the middle. The CDR3 has 18 residues. Germline V CDR1 and CDR2: SGHNT, YYREEE (reference sequence). CDR3 loop: CASSPRHLEDMSNQPQHF. CDR3 nucleotide sequence: TGTGCCAGCAGCCCCCGACACCTCGAAGATATGAGCAATCAGCCCCAGCATTTT.

The CDR3 loop is CASSQEERVWNSPLHF. The CDR3 DNA is TGCGCCAGCAGCCAAGAAGAGAGGGTCTGGAATTCACCCCTCCACTTT. The rearrangement uses TRBV4-3 and TRBJ1-6; D uncertain. V lost 0 bases and J lost 7, with 13 bases in between. The CDR3 contains 16 residues. From germline, CDR1 is LGHNA and CDR2 YSLEER.

On this clone: Other DNA sequences within the sample encode an identical CDR3. The chain recombines TRBV5-1 with TRBJ1-1; D unclear. This CDR3 is 12 amino acids long. V dropped 3 bases and J dropped 1 base, with 4 bases sitting between them. Germline V gives CDR1 SGHRS, CDR2 YFSETQ. CDR3 in amino acids: CASSSGNTEAFF. The DNA for the CDR3 is TGCGCCAGCAGCTCAGGGAACACTGAAGCTTTCTTT.

The genes are TRBV5-6 and TRBJ1-4, with D perhaps TRBD1 (5 bases). The germline V and J ends were trimmed by 4 bases and 8 bases, with 18 bases remaining between them. The CDR3 loop spans 15 amino acids. In germline, CDR1 is SGHDT, CDR2 YYEEEE. The CDR3: CASSLKQEMNEKLFF. As DNA, the CDR3 is TGTGCCAGCAGCCTCAAACAGGAAATGAACGAAAAACTGTTTTTT.

The CDR3: CSARRREQEFNEQFF. The CDR3 nucleotides read TGCAGCGCCCGACGGCGAGAACAGGAATTCAATGAGCAGTTCTTC. The V call is TRBV29-1, the J call TRBJ2-1; possibly TRBD1 for D (5 bases). Germline-derived CDR1 and CDR2 are SQVTM and ANQGSEA. V shed 7 bases and J shed 6 bases, with 22 bases lying between them. The CDR3 sequence is 15 residues long.

The chain couples TRBV7-9 to TRBJ1-6; perhaps TRBD1 as D (6 bases). This CDR3 has 16 amino acids. The V gene lost 5 bases and the J gene lost 10 bases, with 21 bases spanning the gap. Germline CDR1 and CDR2: SEHNR and FQNEAQ (reference sequence). This CDR3 reads CASSPLKTGIGSPLHF. CDR3 sequence (DNA): TGTGCCAGCAGCCCCCTAAAGACAGGCATCGGCTCACCCCTCCACTTT. The full variable domain, its missing parts supplied by reference TRBV7-9 and TRBJ1-6, is DTGVSQNPRHKITKRGQNVTFRCDPISEHNRLYWYRQTLGQGPEFLTYFQNEAQLEKSRLLSDRFSAERPKGSFSTLEIQRTEQGDSAMYLCASSPLKTGIGSPLHFGNGTRLTVT.

The chain uses TRBV10-2 and TRBJ2-7; 8 positions match TRBD2. This CDR3 contains 13 residues. V shed 6 bases and J 4 bases; nucleotides not matched to a gene: 5. The germline V gene has CDR1 WSHSY and CDR2 SAAADI. The CDR3, as DNA: TGCGCCAGCAGAGTCCGGGAGGGGTACGAGCAGTACTTC. Amino acid sequence: CASRVREGYEQYF.

The chain is built from TRBV5-1 and TRBJ2-7, with D tentatively TRBD1 (5 bases). In germline, CDR1 is SGHRS, CDR2 YFSETQ. V was cut by 4 bases and J by 3 bases, with 8 bases left in between. This CDR3 region has 12 residues. In DNA form, the CDR3 reads TGCGCCAGCAGCCCGCAGGGCTACGAGCAGTACTTC. Translation gives CASSPQGYEQYF.

The chain is built from TRBV5-8 and TRBJ2-5; 9 bases agree with TRBD1. The CDR3 sequence is 14 residues long. J was trimmed by 5 bases and V by 5 bases; bases with no gene match: 7. The germline CDR1 and CDR2 sequences are SGHTS and YDEGEE. DNA of the CDR3: TGTGCCAGCAGGTCACAGGGGGCCGGGGAGACCCAGTACTTC. It codes for CASRSQGAGETQYF.

The CDR3 here is CSVRPGQGETGELFF. As DNA, the CDR3 is TGCAGCGTCAGACCCGGACAGGGAGAGACCGGGGAGCTGTTTTTT. The V gene is TRBV29-1, the J gene TRBJ2-2, with 8 bases matching TRBD1. The junction had 11 bases not matched to a gene; V was cut back by 6 bases and J by 5 bases. This CDR3 is built from 15 residues. CDR1 is SQVTM, CDR2 ANQGSEA, per germline.

A note on this clone: Distinct nucleotide sequences in the sample also encode this CDR3. V usage is TRBV5-1 and J usage is TRBJ1-1, with a weak D call TRBD1 (5 bases). The germline V and J ends were trimmed by 0 bases and 1 base, with 7 bases remaining between them. The CDR3 has 14 residues. Germline CDR1 SGHRS, CDR2 YFSETQ. CDR3 sequence reads: CASSLDTGNTEAFF. The CDR3 nucleotides are TGCGCCAGCAGCTTGGACACAGGGAACACTGAAGCTTTCTTT.

The rearrangement joins TRBV5-1 to TRBJ2-2; D may be TRBD1 (6 bases). The V gene's germline CDR1 is SGHRS and CDR2 YFSETQ. The CDR3 totals 15 residues. The V end was cut by 7 bases, the J end by 1 base, with 14 bases between. CDR3 DNA: TGCGCCAGCTTACCCGGACAGAAGAACACCGGGGAGCTGTTTTTT. It encodes CASLPGQKNTGELFF.

V usage is TRBV5-6 and J usage is TRBJ1-1; 11 positions agree with TRBD1. Germline-derived CDR1 and CDR2 are SGHDT and YYEEEE. V lost 3 bases, J lost 5 bases, and 6 bases stayed unmatched. The length of the CDR3 is 15 residues. CDR3 amino acids: CASSSRTGGQTEAFF. CDR3 nucleotide sequence: TGTGCCAGCAGCTCGCGGACAGGGGGCCAGACTGAAGCTTTCTTT.